The rows below give T cell receptor beta chains drawn from one sample of a study of shared clonotypes between healthy human individuals. Repertoires were generated with immunoSEQ multiplex PCR, while TCRdb's copy carries only in-frame clones and drops some. Among about 1,500,000 clones listed, over 95% were seen once. Sequenced input: naive CD4+ T cells sorted from blood. These receptor sequences come from a man aged 30 to 39 in good health. Both conserved end residues are part of each CDR3. D genes are given only for firm matches. Expanded clones are given a class, and other clones once, few, many or no size at all.

>TRBJ2-5|-|TRBD1|TRBV5-1
CASSPSGGRETQYF
TGCGCCAGCAGCCCTTCAGGGGGCAGGGAGACCCAGTACTTC
>TRBJ1-2|-|TRBD1|TRBV7-2
CASNSRAGQGLYGYTF
TGTGCCAGCAACTCCCGGGCCGGACAGGGACTCTATGGCTACACCTTC
>TRBJ1-5|-|-|TRBV28
CASSWGEQPQHF
TGTGCCAGCAGTTGGGGTGAACAGCCCCAGCATTTT
>TRBJ2-2|-|-|TRBV7-3
CASSSGGMELFF
TGTGCCAGCAGCTCTGGGGGTATGGAGCTGTTTTTT
>TRBJ1-1|-|-|TRBV6-1
CASREGWSDAEAFF
TGTGCCAGCAGGGAGGGATGGAGCGACGCTGAAGCTTTCTTT
>TRBJ2-1|-|TRBD2|TRBV7-2
CASSLGRDYRLSYNEQFF
TGTGCCAGCAGCTTAGGCCGGGACTACCGCCTCTCCTACAATGAGCAGTTCTTC
>TRBJ2-7|-|-|TRBV29-1
CSVEESHEQYF
TGCAGCGTTGAAGAAAGCCACGAGCAGTACTTC
>TRBJ2-2|-|TRBD2|TRBV4-2
CASSQGGGRANGELFF
TGTGCCAGCAGCCAAGGTGGCGGGAGAGCGAACGGGGAGCTGTTTTTT
>TRBJ2-3|-|TRBD2|TRBV5-1
CASSLTSGSSDTQYF
TGCGCCAGCAGCTTGACTAGCGGGAGTTCAGATACGCAGTATTTT
>TRBJ2-5|once|TRBD1|TRBV14
CASSRGTVARETQYF
TGTGCCAGCAGCCGGGGGACAGTAGCCCGAGAGACCCAGTACTTC